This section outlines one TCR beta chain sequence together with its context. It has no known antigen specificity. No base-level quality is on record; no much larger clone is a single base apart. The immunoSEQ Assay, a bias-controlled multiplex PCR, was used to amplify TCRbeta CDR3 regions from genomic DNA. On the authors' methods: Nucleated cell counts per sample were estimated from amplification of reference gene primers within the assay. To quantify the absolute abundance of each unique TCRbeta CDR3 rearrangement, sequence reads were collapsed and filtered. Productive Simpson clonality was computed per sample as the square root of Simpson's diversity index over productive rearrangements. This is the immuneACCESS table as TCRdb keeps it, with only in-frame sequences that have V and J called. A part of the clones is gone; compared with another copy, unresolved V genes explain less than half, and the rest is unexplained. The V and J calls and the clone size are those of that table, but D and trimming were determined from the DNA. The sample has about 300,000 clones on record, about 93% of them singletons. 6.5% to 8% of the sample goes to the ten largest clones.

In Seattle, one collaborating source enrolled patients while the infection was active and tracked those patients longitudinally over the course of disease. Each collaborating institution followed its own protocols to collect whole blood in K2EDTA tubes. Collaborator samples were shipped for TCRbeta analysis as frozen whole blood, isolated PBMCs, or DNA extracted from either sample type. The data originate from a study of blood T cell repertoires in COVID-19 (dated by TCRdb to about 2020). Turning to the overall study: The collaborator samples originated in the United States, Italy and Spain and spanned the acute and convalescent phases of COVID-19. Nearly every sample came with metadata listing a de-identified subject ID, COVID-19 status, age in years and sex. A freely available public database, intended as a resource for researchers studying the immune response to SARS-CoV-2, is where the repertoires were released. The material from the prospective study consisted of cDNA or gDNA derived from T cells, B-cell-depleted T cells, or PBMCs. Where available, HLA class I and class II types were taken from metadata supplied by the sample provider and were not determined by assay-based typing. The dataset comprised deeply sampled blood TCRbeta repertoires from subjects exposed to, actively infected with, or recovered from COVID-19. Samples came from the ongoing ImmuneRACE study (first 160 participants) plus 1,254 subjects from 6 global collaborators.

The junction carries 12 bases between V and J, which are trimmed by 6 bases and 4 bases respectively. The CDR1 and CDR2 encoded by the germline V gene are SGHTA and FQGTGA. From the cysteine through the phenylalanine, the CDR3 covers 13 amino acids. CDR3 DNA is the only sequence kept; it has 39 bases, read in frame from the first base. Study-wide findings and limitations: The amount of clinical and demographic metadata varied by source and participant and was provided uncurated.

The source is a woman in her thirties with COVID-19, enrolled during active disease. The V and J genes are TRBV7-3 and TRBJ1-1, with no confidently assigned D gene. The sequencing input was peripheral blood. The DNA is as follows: TGTGCCAGCAGTCCCATCGGTACCACTGAAGCTTTCTTT. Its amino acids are CASSPIGTTEAFF.